This T cell receptor (beta chain) is drawn from a study of cytomegalovirus exposure and HLA in healthy donors. Regarding the study as a whole: TCR beta chains numbering roughly 150 were designated cytomegalovirus-associated. According to a subsequent analysis, TCR clusters identified in the first cohort showed a tendency to co-occur across the roughly 120 validation repertoires. Most sequenced TCRs were rare (though some public TCRs occurred in many donors). It was confirmed in vitro that three of the CMV-associated chains were specific for CMV antigens.

Turning to this clone: Its target is unknown.

The V gene's germline CDR1 is MNHEY and CDR2 SMNVEV (reference sequence). J lost 6 bases, V lost 2 bases, and 14 bases had no gene match. The CDR3 contains 19 residues. Clones were read by immunoSEQ multiplex PCR, and TCRdb kept only the in-frame ones, dropping some. The profile shows some 120,000 clones, about 90% of them singletons. The chain has TRBV27 and TRBJ2-3, with 13 bases identical to TRBD2. The sequence was obtained from a man in his thirties or forties in good health and CMV-seronegative. Sequenced material: PBMCs. The CDR3 DNA sequence: TGTGCCAGCAGTTTACCGAAACTGACCGGGACTAGCGGGAACGATACGCAGTATTTT. Protein: CASSLPKLTGTSGNDTQYF.